A selection of T cell receptor beta chains follows, all from one sample in a study of cytomegalovirus exposure and HLA in healthy donors. The repertoire was sequenced with immunoSEQ multiplex PCR; TCRdb's copy has only in-frame clones and lacks some. Of under 200,000 clones listed, 80% were seen once; the top ten hold roughly 6.3%. Sample: PBMCs. The receptor set was obtained from a male donor in good health and CMV-seropositive. Both conserved end residues are part of each CDR3. The order of the fields is D gene, clone size, V gene, J gene, CDR3 protein, CDR3 DNA. The D gene is left open where the match is weak. Rows give clone size only sometimes, using once, few, many, or a class for an expanded clone.

-,few,TRBV11-3,TRBJ2-2,CASSVLTAYTGELFF,TGTGCCAGCAGCGTCTTGACAGCATACACCGGGGAGCTGTTTTTT
TRBD1,-,TRBV28,TRBJ2-4,CASNRGPDLNPKNIQYF,TGTGCCAGTAACAGGGGGCCAGACCTCAATCCCAAAAACATTCAGTACTTC
-,-,TRBV30,TRBJ2-1,CAWRSVREQFF,TGTGCCTGGAGAAGTGTACGGGAGCAGTTCTTC
-,-,TRBV5-1,TRBJ2-3,CASSLESLSTDTQYF,TGCGCCAGCAGCTTGGAATCGTTAAGCACAGATACGCAGTATTTT
-,-,TRBV21-1,TRBJ2-5,CASSEKEVGTQYF,TGTGCCAGCAGCGAGAAGGAGGTTGGGACCCAGTACTTC
-,few,TRBV5-1,TRBJ2-1,CASSLGGAEDNEQFF,TGCGCCAGCAGCTTGGGGGGCGCTGAGGACAATGAGCAGTTCTTC
-,-,TRBV30,TRBJ2-5,CAWSVQGGGQETQYF,TGTGCCTGGAGTGTACAAGGAGGAGGGCAGGAGACCCAGTACTTC
-,-,TRBV6-5,TRBJ2-5,CASSYSGLETQYF,TGTGCCAGCAGTTATAGCGGCTTGGAGACCCAGTACTTC
TRBD2,-,TRBV25-1,TRBJ2-1,CASRSGTITSSSYNEQFF,TGTGCCAGCAGATCCGGGACTATAACCTCGAGCTCCTACAATGAGCAGTTCTTC
-,-,TRBV19,TRBJ2-7,CASSKQGTTYEQYF,TGTGCCAGTAGTAAGCAGGGGACTACCTACGAGCAGTACTTC
-,-,TRBV28,TRBJ1-2,CASEVDTYGYTF,TGTGCCAGCGAGGTAGATACCTATGGCTACACCTTC
TRBD2,once,TRBV27,TRBJ2-7,CASSLSRGGGHEQYF,TGTGCCAGCAGTTTATCTCGGGGGGGAGGCCACGAGCAGTACTTC
-,few,TRBV18,TRBJ1-1,CASSGGTEAFF,TGTGCCAGCTCCGGGGGAACAGAAGCTTTCTTT
-,-,TRBV5-1,TRBJ1-6,CASPTPVQYSYNSPLHF,TGCGCCAGCCCAACCCCCGTCCAGTACTCCTATAATTCACCCCTCCACTTT
TRBD1,-,TRBV9,TRBJ2-7,CASSAQGGPSYEQYF,TGTGCCAGCAGCGCACAGGGGGGTCCCTCCTACGAGCAGTACTTC
-,-,TRBV27,TRBJ2-7,CASSLSDSYEQYF,TGTGCCAGCAGTTTATCGGACAGCTACGAGCAGTACTTC
TRBD1,-,TRBV5-4,TRBJ1-1,CASSRRQGNEAFF,TGTGCCAGCAGCCGAAGACAGGGTAATGAAGCTTTCTTT
-,-,TRBV11-2,TRBJ2-7,CASSRDSYEQYF,TGTGCCAGCAGTCGGGACTCCTACGAGCAGTACTTC
-,-,TRBV7-9,TRBJ2-7,CSSSSSRTNYEQYF,TGTTCCAGCAGCTCAAGTAGGACTAATTACGAGCAGTACTTC
TRBD1,few,TRBV10-3,TRBJ1-2,CAISESKGGKANYGYTF,TGTGCCATCAGTGAGTCGAAAGGGGGCAAGGCTAACTATGGCTACACCTTC
TRBD2,-,TRBV10-1,TRBJ2-1,CASSKTSGSGNEQFF,TGCGCCAGCAGTAAGACTAGCGGGAGCGGCAATGAGCAGTTCTTC
-,-,TRBV18,TRBJ2-1,CASSPPWTAYNEQFF,TGTGCCAGCTCACCACCGTGGACAGCCTACAATGAGCAGTTCTTC
-,-,TRBV10-3,TRBJ2-5,CAISAPGEETQYF,TGTGCCATCAGTGCCCCAGGGGAAGAGACCCAGTACTTC
TRBD2,-,TRBV4-2,TRBJ2-7,CASSQAMGEGYYEQYF,TGTGCCAGCAGCCAAGCGATGGGGGAGGGTTACTACGAGCAGTACTTC
-,-,TRBV9,TRBJ1-1,CARSEAFF,TGTGCCAGGTCGGAGGCTTTCTTT
TRBD1,-,TRBV19,TRBJ2-5,CASTWTGSMKTQYF,TGTGCCAGTACCTGGACAGGGAGTATGAAGACCCAGTACTTC
TRBD2,-,TRBV13,TRBJ2-7,CASSLTAGTSGLADEQYF,TGTGCCAGCAGCTTAACGGCCGGGACTAGCGGACTCGCGGACGAGCAGTACTTC
TRBD1,-,TRBV25-1,TRBJ2-7,CASRRTGTFYEQYF,TGTGCCAGCAGAAGGACAGGGACATTTTACGAGCAGTACTTC
TRBD2,-,TRBV9,TRBJ2-7,CASSVESSGSSYEQYF,TGTGCCAGCAGCGTAGAGTCTAGCGGGAGCTCCTACGAGCAGTACTTC